The 12 T cell receptor beta chains in this list originate from one sample, sequenced in a study of T-cell reconstitution after alpha-beta-depleted transplantation in children. Construction of the TCRbeta library involved unique molecular identifiers. TCRdb re-called the PCR reads through MiXCR, storing one row per CDR3 protein. Here the sample spans a few hundred thousand distinct CDR3 sequences, 25% to 30% being singletons. The source was PBMCs, collected before TCRalphabeta/CD19-depleted stem cell transplant. The receptors come from a boy younger than two with Wiskott-Aldrich syndrome, due to receive a stem cell transplant.

The chain uses TRBV5-4 and TRBJ1-5; the D gene is possibly TRBD1 (5 bases). Germline V lookup: CDR1 SGHNT, CDR2 YYREEE (reference sequence). V was pared by 5 bases and J by 4 bases, with 10 bases between. The CDR3 contains 13 residues. The CDR3 bases are TGTGCCAGCAGGGACGGGGGGAATCAGCCCCAGCATTTT. This sequence encodes CASRDGGNQPQHF.

This clonotype was observed a few times. The CDR3 nucleotides read TGTGCCAGCAGCGTATTCGGGCAGGGGGGTAGTGAGCAGTTCTTC. Protein: CASSVFGQGGSEQFF. The chain couples TRBV9 to TRBJ2-1; a possible D gene is TRBD1 (7 bases). CDR3 length equals 15 residues. CDR1 is SGDLS and CDR2 is YYNGEE in the germline V gene. V was clipped by 1 base and J by 9 bases, with 17 bases between them.

In this sample, this clonotype turned up a few times. This chain links TRBV5-1 with TRBJ2-5; 13 bases map to TRBD2. The V gene end was trimmed by 1 base and the J gene end by 1 base; junction bases not matched to a gene: 7. Per germline, CDR1 SGHRS and CDR2 YFSETQ. The CDR3 runs 18 residues. The CDR3 DNA is TGCGCCAGCAGCTTGTCTGCGACTAGCGGGAGGTTCCAAGAGACCCAGTACTTC. This codes for CASSLSATSGRFQETQYF. Looking up the rest from reference TRBV5-1 and TRBJ2-5 gives the full variable domain: KAGVTQTPRYLIKTRGQQVTLSCSPISGHRSVSWYQQTPGQGLQFLFEYFSETQRNKGNFPGRFSGRQFSNSRSEMNVSTLELGDSALYLCASSLSATSGRFQETQYFGPGTRLLVL.

This clonotype was detected only a few times. The chain uses TRBV5-1 and TRBJ1-1; a weak D match, TRBD1 (6 bases). Germline lookup yields CDR1 SGHRS and CDR2 YFSETQ. V shed 4 bases and J shed 1 base, with 14 bases lying between them. The CDR3 runs to 15 residues. CDR3 coding DNA: TGCGCCAGCAGCGCACAGGGTTCGGAGAACACTGAAGCTTTCTTT. Its translation: CASSAQGSENTEAFF.

This clonotype was picked up many times. This sequence joins TRBV5-1 and TRBJ1-1; TRBD1 matches at 7 bases. Unmatched junction bases numbered 7, after V lost 6 bases and J lost 8 bases. There are 12 residues in the CDR3. CDR1 SGHRS and CDR2 YFSETQ come from the germline V gene. The CDR3 sequence: CASNTNRGEAFF. CDR3 sequence (DNA): TGCGCCAGCAACACAAACAGGGGAGAAGCTTTCTTT.

V gene TRBV27 combines with J gene TRBJ2-7; perhaps TRBD1 as D (6 bases). CDR1 is MNHEY, CDR2 SMNVEV, per germline (reference sequence). The V end was cut by 5 bases, the J end by 3 bases, with 20 bases between. The CDR3 is made up of 16 amino acids. The CDR3 reads CASSRQAPMWGYEQYF. The CDR3 DNA reads TGTGCCAGCAGTCGACAGGCGCCGATGTGGGGCTACGAGCAGTACTTC.

This clonotype turned up a few times. The chain is built from TRBV5-1 and TRBJ2-3; D call uncertain. This CDR3 is 18 amino acids long. The V gene's germline CDR1 is SGHRS and CDR2 YFSETQ. V lost 0 bases and J 2 bases, leaving 19 bases between the germline ends. CDR3 coding DNA: TGCGCCAGCAGCTTGGTTCGAGGACGCCAAACCGTCACAGATACGCAGTATTTT. Residues: CASSLVRGRQTVTDTQYF.

The chain links TRBV4-1 to TRBJ2-5; D gene unclear. From germline, CDR1 is MGHRA and CDR2 YSYEKL. The CDR3 sequence is 15 residues long. Between the trimmed V and J ends, which lost 0 bases and 2 bases, there was a span of 10 bases. The CDR3 nucleotides are TGCGCCAGCAGCCAAGATCTGGGCAGACAAGAGACCCAGTACTTC. Protein: CASSQDLGRQETQYF.

This clonotype has a handful of counts. J is TRBJ2-1 and V is TRBV5-1; maybe TRBD1 (6 bases). Germline CDR1 and CDR2: SGHRS and YFSETQ. V lost 0 bases and J 5 bases, leaving 9 bases between the germline ends. CDR3 length: 14 residues. The CDR3 loop reads CASSLVQGNNEQFF. The CDR3 DNA reads as TGCGCCAGCAGCTTGGTACAGGGAAACAATGAGCAGTTCTTC.

This chain links TRBV13 with TRBJ1-6, with D perhaps matching TRBD1 (5 bases). Germline V gives CDR1 PRHDT, CDR2 FYEKMQ (reference sequence). V was clipped by 4 bases and J by 4 bases, with 17 bases between them. This CDR3 has 17 amino acids. CDR3 sequence: CASSSTPQTGYNSPLHF. CDR3 in DNA: TGTGCCAGCAGCTCTACTCCTCAAACAGGATATAATTCACCCCTCCACTTT.

The rearrangement joins TRBV12-3 or TRBV12-4 to TRBJ2-2; the D is unclear. Trimming shortened V by 2 bases and J by 8 bases, and 9 bases separated the two germline ends. The length of the CDR3 is 13 residues. The CDR3 spells CASSLSKRGELFF. CDR3 nucleotide sequence: TGTGCCAGCAGTTTATCGAAGAGAGGGGAGCTGTTTTTT.

V is TRBV4-2 and J is TRBJ1-2, with 8 bases identical to TRBD1. From germline, CDR1 is LGHNA and CDR2 YNFKEQ. The junction had 13 bases not matched to a gene; V was cut back by 4 bases and J by 0 bases. This CDR3 comprises 18 residues. The CDR3 region has the DNA TGTGCCAGCAGCCCGACCCTCGTTACAGGGGGAGCTAACTATGGCTACACCTTC. This codes for CASSPTLVTGGANYGYTF.